This record looks at one TCR beta chain sequence and its context. The antigen remains undetermined. This record belongs to a study of post-analysis software for immune sequencing data. Study as a whole: The patients showed relapsing-remitting, secondary progressive and progressive-relapsing multiple sclerosis courses.

The study's findings and limits: TRBV5-6, TRBV5-1 and TRBV20-1 were among several TRBV segments more frequent in patients than controls. Normalized Chao1 diversity in multiple sclerosis patients fell significantly below that of controls. F measure clustering grouped samples strongly by preparation batch.

Each TCR beta cDNA library carried unique molecular identifiers. Yield was roughly 0.5 million cDNA molecules from approximately 0.95 to 9.8 million T cells. TCRdb passed the PCR reads through MiXCR, listing each CDR3 protein once. Of some 700,000 distinct CDR3 sequences in the sample, over 45% were seen once. The CDR3 spans 13 residues. CDR1 and CDR2 from the germline V gene are DFQATT and SNEGSKA (reference sequence). V was pared by 2 bases and J by 0 bases, with 7 bases between. The rearrangement joins TRBV20-1 to TRBJ1-1; D possibly corresponds to TRBD1 (5 bases). The receptor was derived from a girl aged 2-10 years with multiple sclerosis. Sequenced sample: blood. The CDR3 DNA is TGCAGTGCTAGAAGGGGCATGAACACTGAAGCTTTCTTT. It translates to CSARRGMNTEAFF.